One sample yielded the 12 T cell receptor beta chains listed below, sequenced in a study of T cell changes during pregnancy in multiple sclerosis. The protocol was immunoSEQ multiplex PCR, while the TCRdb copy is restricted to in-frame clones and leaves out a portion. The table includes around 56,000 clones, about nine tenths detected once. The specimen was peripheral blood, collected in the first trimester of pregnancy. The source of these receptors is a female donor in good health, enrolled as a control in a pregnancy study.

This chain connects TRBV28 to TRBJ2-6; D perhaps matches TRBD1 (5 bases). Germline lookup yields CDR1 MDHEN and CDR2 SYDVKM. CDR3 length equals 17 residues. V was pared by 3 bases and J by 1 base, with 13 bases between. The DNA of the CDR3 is TGTGCCAGCAGTTTCTCGGACACCTGGTCTGGGGCCAACGTCCTGACTTTC. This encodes CASSFSDTWSGANVLTF.

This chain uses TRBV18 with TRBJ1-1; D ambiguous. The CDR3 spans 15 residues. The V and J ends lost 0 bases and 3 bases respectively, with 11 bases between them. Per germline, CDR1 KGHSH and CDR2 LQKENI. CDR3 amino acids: CASSPPSVPDTEAFF. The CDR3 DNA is TGTGCCAGCTCACCACCGAGCGTGCCTGACACTGAAGCTTTCTTT.

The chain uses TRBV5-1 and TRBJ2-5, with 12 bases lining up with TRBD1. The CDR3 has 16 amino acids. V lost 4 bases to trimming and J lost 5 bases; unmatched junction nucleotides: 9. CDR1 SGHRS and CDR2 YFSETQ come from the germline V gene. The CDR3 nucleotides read TGCGCCAGCAGCCCCACCGGGACAGGGGGCGGGGAGACCCAGTACTTC. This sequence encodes CASSPTGTGGGETQYF.

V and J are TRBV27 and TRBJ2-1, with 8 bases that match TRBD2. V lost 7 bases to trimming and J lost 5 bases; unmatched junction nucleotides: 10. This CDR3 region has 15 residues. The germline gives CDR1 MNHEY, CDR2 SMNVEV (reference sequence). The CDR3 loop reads CASIRQAGVDNEQFF. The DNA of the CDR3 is TGTGCCAGCATCCGACAAGCGGGAGTGGACAATGAGCAGTTCTTC.

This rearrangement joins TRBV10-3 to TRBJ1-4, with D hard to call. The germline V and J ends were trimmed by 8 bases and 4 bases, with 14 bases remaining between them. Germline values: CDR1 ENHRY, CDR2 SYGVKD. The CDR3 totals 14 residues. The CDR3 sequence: CAIRAGGSNEKLFF. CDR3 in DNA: TGTGCCATCCGGGCGGGAGGGAGTAATGAAAAACTGTTTTTT.

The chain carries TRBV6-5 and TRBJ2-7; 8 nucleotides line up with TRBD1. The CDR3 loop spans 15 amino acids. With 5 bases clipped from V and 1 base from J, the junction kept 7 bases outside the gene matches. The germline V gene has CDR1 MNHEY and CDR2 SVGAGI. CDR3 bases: TGTGCCAGCAGTGTTACAGGGGGGAAATCCTACGAGCAGTACTTC. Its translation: CASSVTGGKSYEQYF.

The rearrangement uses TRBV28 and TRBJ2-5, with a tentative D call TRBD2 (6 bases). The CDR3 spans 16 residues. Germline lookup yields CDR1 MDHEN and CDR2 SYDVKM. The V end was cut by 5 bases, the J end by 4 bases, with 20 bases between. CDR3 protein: CASSRPRGAIGETQYF. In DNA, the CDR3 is TGTGCCAGCAGTCGTCCGCGGGGCGCGATAGGAGAGACCCAGTACTTC.

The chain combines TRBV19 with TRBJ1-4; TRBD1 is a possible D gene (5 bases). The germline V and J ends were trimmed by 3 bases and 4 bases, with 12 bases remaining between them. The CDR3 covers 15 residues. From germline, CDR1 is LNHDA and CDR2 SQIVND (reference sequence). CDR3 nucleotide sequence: TGTGCCAGTAGTATCCGACAGAGCGATAATGAAAAACTGTTTTTT. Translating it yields CASSIRQSDNEKLFF.

As DNA, the CDR3 is TGTGCCAGCAGCGTATCCGGCGGGGGGGCTTCGGGTGAGCAGTTCTTC. The encoded protein is CASSVSGGGASGEQFF. The chain recombines TRBV9 with TRBJ2-1; 9 bases are a match to TRBD2. The V segment lost 1 base and the J segment 9 bases; nucleotides outside the gene matches: 11. Germline CDR1 is SGDLS and CDR2 is YYNGEE. CDR3 size: 16 residues.

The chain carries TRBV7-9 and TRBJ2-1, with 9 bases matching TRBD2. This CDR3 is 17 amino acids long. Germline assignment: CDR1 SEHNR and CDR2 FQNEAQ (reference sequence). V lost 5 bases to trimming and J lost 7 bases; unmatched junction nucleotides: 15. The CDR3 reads CASSDPRGGRAINEQFF. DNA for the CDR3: TGTGCCAGCAGCGACCCCAGGGGCGGGAGGGCCATAAATGAGCAGTTCTTC.

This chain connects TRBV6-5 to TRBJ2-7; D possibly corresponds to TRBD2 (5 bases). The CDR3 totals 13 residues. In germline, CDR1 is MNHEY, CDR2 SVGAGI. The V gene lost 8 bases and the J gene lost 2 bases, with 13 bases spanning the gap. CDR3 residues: CASGEGGPYEQYF. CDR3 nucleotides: TGTGCCAGCGGCGAGGGCGGGCCCTACGAGCAGTACTTC.

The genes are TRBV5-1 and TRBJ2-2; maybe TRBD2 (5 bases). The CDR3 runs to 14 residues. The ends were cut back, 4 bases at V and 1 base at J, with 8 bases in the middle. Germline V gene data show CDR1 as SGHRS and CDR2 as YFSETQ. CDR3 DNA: TGCGCCAGCAGCATCGGGGTGAACACCGGGGAGCTGTTTTTT. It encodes CASSIGVNTGELFF.